The 30 T cell receptor beta chains given below trace back to one sample, sequenced in a study of blood T cell repertoires in COVID-19. Libraries were prepared by immunoSEQ multiplex PCR; TCRdb keeps only in-frame clonotypes and omits some of them. The sample holds approximately 300,000 clones; 80% to 90% are singletons and the top ten take roughly 5.2%. Sequenced input: PBMCs or T cells enriched from blood (not recorded which). The receptors originated from a woman aged 30 to 39 who had recovered from COVID-19.

V and J are TRBV11-3 and TRBJ2-3, with D uncertain. CDR1 SGHNT and CDR2 YENEEA come from the germline V gene. The CDR3 is 14 amino acids. Trimming stripped 6 bases from V and 1 base from J, with 11 bases between. The CDR3 is CASSSSPRTDTQYF. The CDR3 coding sequence is TGTGCCAGCAGTTCCAGTCCCCGCACAGATACGCAGTATTTT.

This chain links TRBV5-1 with TRBJ1-1; possibly TRBD1 for D (6 bases). V shed 1 base and J shed 1 base, with 11 bases lying between them. CDR3 length equals 15 residues. Germline loops: CDR1 SGHRS, CDR2 YFSETQ. CDR3 region: CASSLRAGANTEAFF. CDR3 DNA sequence: TGCGCCAGCAGCTTGCGCGCAGGGGCGAACACTGAAGCTTTCTTT. Filled out from reference TRBV5-1 and TRBJ1-1, the complete variable domain reads KAGVTQTPRYLIKTRGQQVTLSCSPISGHRSVSWYQQTPGQGLQFLFEYFSETQRNKGNFPGRFSGRQFSNSRSEMNVSTLELGDSALYLCASSLRAGANTEAFFGQGTRLTVV.

The V call is TRBV2, the J call TRBJ2-7; the D gene is possibly TRBD2 (5 bases). V was cut by 6 bases and J by 1 base, with 13 bases left in between. The germline CDR1 and CDR2 sequences are SNHLY and FYNNEI. The CDR3 spans 14 residues. CDR3 DNA sequence: TGTGCCAGCAGCGACGCGGGTTCTTCCTACGAGCAGTACTTC. It yields the protein CASSDAGSSYEQYF.

The chain joins TRBV4-2 to TRBJ1-2, with TRBD1 identical over 8 bases. CDR3 length equals 15 residues. V shed 0 bases, J shed 7 bases, and the junction held 7 bases outside the gene matches. Germline V gene data show CDR1 as LGHNA and CDR2 as YNFKEQ. The CDR3 DNA reads TGTGCCAGCAGCCAAGAGGTCTACGGGACAGGTGGCTACACCTTC. The encoded protein is CASSQEVYGTGGYTF.

The chain joins TRBV18 to TRBJ1-1, with TRBD1 matching over 8 bases. The CDR3 is made up of 15 amino acids. The V gene's germline CDR1 is KGHSH and CDR2 LQKENI. Germline trimming cut 2 bases from V and 13 bases from J; bases unmatched to any gene: 15. The chain's CDR3 is CASSPVSGQGSGVFF. The CDR3 region has the DNA TGTGCCAGCTCACCAGTGTCCGGACAGGGTTCGGGTGTTTTCTTT.

This clone was counted between two and nine times. The V call is TRBV30, the J call TRBJ1-1; no clear D. The ends were cut back, 2 bases at V and 4 bases at J, with 8 bases in the middle. There are 12 residues in the CDR3. The germline V gene has CDR1 GTSNPN and CDR2 SVGIG (reference sequence). The CDR3 sequence is CAWSRGITEAFF. CDR3 in DNA: TGTGCCTGGAGTCGCGGAATCACTGAAGCTTTCTTT.

The chain links TRBV6-6 to TRBJ2-2; 9 nucleotides match TRBD2. V dropped 7 bases and J dropped 5; count of bases not matched to a gene: 11. Germline V gene lookup returns CDR1 MNHNY and CDR2 SVGAGI (reference sequence). The CDR3 sequence is 16 residues long. Here the CDR3 reads CASIDPAGGGTGELFF. CDR3 DNA sequence: TGTGCCAGCATCGACCCAGCGGGGGGAGGGACCGGGGAGCTGTTTTTT.

The chain joins TRBV4-2 to TRBJ2-7, with TRBD2 identical over 8 bases. V was pared by 4 bases and J by 0 bases, with 5 bases of the junction left unmatched. The CDR3 covers 15 residues. Per the germline V gene, CDR1 is LGHNA and CDR2 is YNFKEQ. The CDR3 loop is CASSPGGVDSYEQYF. For the CDR3, the DNA is TGTGCCAGCAGCCCGGGGGGGGTGGACTCCTACGAGCAGTACTTC.

The CDR3 sequence is CASSLRGTGGTDTQYF. CDR3 sequence (DNA): TGTGCCAGCAGTTTACGGGGGACAGGGGGCACAGATACGCAGTATTTT. The chain is built from TRBV28 and TRBJ2-3, with 10 bases aligning to TRBD1. This CDR3 is built from 16 residues. Germline trimming cut 2 bases from V and 1 base from J; bases unmatched to any gene: 3. Germline V gives CDR1 MDHEN, CDR2 SYDVKM. The complete variable domain, with remaining parts taken from reference TRBV28 and TRBJ2-3, reads DVKVTQSSRYLVKRTGEKVFLECVQDMDHENMFWYRQDPGLGLRLIYFSYDVKMKEKGDIPEGYSVSREKKERFSLILESASTNQTSMYLCASSLRGTGGTDTQYFGPGTRLTVL.

The genes are TRBV2 and TRBJ2-5; D is possibly TRBD1 (6 bases). The CDR3 loop spans 15 amino acids. V was clipped by 1 base and J by 1 base, with 10 bases between them. CDR1 and CDR2 from the germline V gene are SNHLY and FYNNEI. This CDR3 reads CASSEGGQTQETQYF. The CDR3 coding sequence is TGTGCCAGCAGTGAAGGGGGGCAGACCCAAGAGACCCAGTACTTC.

The genes are TRBV6-1 and TRBJ2-5; 9 bases are shared with TRBD2. V lost 3 bases, J lost 5 bases, and 10 bases stayed unmatched. The CDR3 totals 16 residues. Germline-derived CDR1 and CDR2 are MNHNS and SASEGT. For the CDR3, the DNA is TGTGCCAGCAGTGAGTGGGAAGCGGGGGGCGTGGAGACCCAGTACTTC. It specifies CASSEWEAGGVETQYF.

The rearrangement links TRBV9 to TRBJ1-1, with 10 bases matching TRBD1. CDR3 length: 15 residues. V gave up 4 bases and J gave up 10 bases; unmatched junction bases: 13. The germline V gene has CDR1 SGDLS and CDR2 YYNGEE. Here the CDR3 DNA reads TGTGCCAGCAGCCCCCGGGACAGGGGTTTCGGTGGAGCTTTCTTT. Protein product: CASSPRDRGFGGAFF.

The rearrangement uses TRBV19 and TRBJ1-2, with D perhaps TRBD1 (5 bases). In germline, CDR1 is LNHDA, CDR2 SQIVND (reference sequence). V lost 3 bases and J 4 bases, leaving 12 bases between the germline ends. This CDR3 is 14 amino acids long. The CDR3 DNA is TGTGCCAGTAGTATCGAGTGGGGGGTCTATGGCTACACCTTC. It is translated as CASSIEWGVYGYTF.

The rearrangement joins TRBV7-6 to TRBJ1-4, with D possibly TRBD1 on 6 matching bases. Germline-derived CDR1 and CDR2 are SGHVS and FNYEAQ. Trimming took off 0 bases at V and 0 bases at J, with 11 bases between the two ends. The CDR3 is made up of 17 amino acids. The CDR3 DNA is TGTGCCAGCAGCTTAGCGCGGGGGGGCGCAACTAATGAAAAACTGTTTTTT. Translation gives CASSLARGGATNEKLFF.

The rearrangement links TRBV5-1 to TRBJ1-1, with 7 bases fitting TRBD1. V trimming: 4 bases; J trimming: 5 bases; junction bases outside the gene matches: 17. CDR3 size: 17 residues. CDR1 and CDR2 (germline): SGHRS, YFSETQ. The CDR3 DNA sequence: TGCGCCAGCAGCCGGACGGCCGGGACAGCCCCGGGGACTGAAGCTTTCTTT. This encodes CASSRTAGTAPGTEAFF.

The J gene is TRBJ2-5, the V gene TRBV20-1; D remains ambiguous. The germline CDR1 and CDR2 sequences are DFQATT and SNEGSKA (reference sequence). V dropped 5 bases and J dropped 5 bases, with 9 bases sitting between them. The CDR3 extends over 11 amino acids. DNA of the CDR3: TGCAGTGCTGTCCCCCGGGAGACCCAGTACTTC. The encoded protein is CSAVPRETQYF.

This chain uses TRBV7-3 with TRBJ2-1; 7 bases agree with TRBD2. The CDR3 runs 15 residues. Germline V gene sequence: CDR1 SGHTA, CDR2 FQGTGA. Trimming at V came to 5 bases and at J to 2 bases, leaving 6 bases not matched to a gene. CDR3 nucleotides: TGTGCCAGCAGCCCCTTAGCGGGCGCCTACAATGAGCAGTTCTTC. Encoded protein: CASSPLAGAYNEQFF.

The rearrangement joins TRBV30 to TRBJ1-2; D not certain. The CDR3 consists of 12 residues. The V gene's germline CDR1 is GTSNPN and CDR2 SVGIG (reference sequence). Trimming shortened V by 5 bases and J by 8 bases, and 15 bases separated the two germline ends. Written as DNA, the CDR3 is TGTGCCTGGGGCGGAGTATCAAACGGCTACACCTTC. Translating it yields CAWGGVSNGYTF.

This chain links TRBV5-6 with TRBJ2-5; D is uncertain. V lost 0 bases to trimming and J lost 2 bases, with 14 bases between them. The CDR3 contains 16 residues. Germline assignment: CDR1 SGHDT and CDR2 YYEEEE. The CDR3 region has the DNA TGTGCCAGCAGCTTGGATGCGGAACCCCTACAAGAGACCCAGTACTTC. It translates to CASSLDAEPLQETQYF.

In DNA, the CDR3 is TGCAGTGCTAGTTGGAGCATGAACACTGAAGCTTTCTTT. This codes for CSASWSMNTEAFF. The J gene is TRBJ1-1, the V gene TRBV20-1; no reliable D call. Germline V CDR1 and CDR2: DFQATT, SNEGSKA (reference sequence). The CDR3 spans 13 residues. The V gene lost 3 bases and the J gene lost 0 bases, with 8 bases spanning the gap.

J is TRBJ2-3 and V is TRBV4-2; 7 positions agree with TRBD2. From germline, CDR1 is LGHNA and CDR2 YNFKEQ. This CDR3 comprises 17 residues. Trimming at V came to 8 bases and at J to 3 bases, leaving 17 bases not matched to a gene. The CDR3 sequence is CASELSGSTSVTDTQYF. The CDR3, as DNA: TGTGCCAGCGAACTTAGCGGGTCCACCTCCGTTACAGATACGCAGTATTTT.

This CDR3 is CASGPATGGNQPQHF. The CDR3 nucleotides read TGTGCTAGTGGTCCGGCGACAGGGGGCAATCAGCCCCAGCATTTT. The chain recombines TRBV12-5 with TRBJ1-5; 8 bases match TRBD1. V gave up 5 bases and J gave up 2 bases; unmatched junction bases: 5. The CDR3 totals 15 residues. Germline CDR1 and CDR2: LGHNT and FRNRAP. The whole variable domain, remainder taken from reference TRBV12-5 and TRBJ1-5, is DARVTQTPRHKVTEMGQEVTMRCQPILGHNTVFWYRQTMMQGLELLAYFRNRAPLDDSGMPKDRFSAEMPDATLATLKIQPSEPRDSAVYFCASGPATGGNQPQHFGDGTRLSIL.

The sample holds a few counts of this clone. This sequence joins TRBV5-1 and TRBJ1-1; maybe TRBD1 (5 bases). Deletions cut 4 bases from V and 2 bases from J, with 12 bases between. Germline values: CDR1 SGHRS, CDR2 YFSETQ. This CDR3 region has 14 residues. Here the CDR3 reads CASSPAGPNTEAFF. CDR3 DNA sequence: TGCGCCAGCAGCCCGGCGGGGCCCAACACTGAAGCTTTCTTT. The variable domain in full, with the rest retrieved from reference TRBV5-1 and TRBJ1-1, is KAGVTQTPRYLIKTRGQQVTLSCSPISGHRSVSWYQQTPGQGLQFLFEYFSETQRNKGNFPGRFSGRQFSNSRSEMNVSTLELGDSALYLCASSPAGPNTEAFFGQGTRLTVV.

V is TRBV19 and J is TRBJ1-5; weak D call: TRBD1 (6 bases). Trimming removed 9 bases at V and 4 bases at J, with 22 bases between. CDR1 and CDR2 (germline): LNHDA, SQIVND (reference sequence). The CDR3 totals 16 residues. The CDR3 spells CASERTAPASNQPQHF. CDR3 DNA: TGTGCCAGCGAAAGGACAGCCCCAGCCTCAAATCAGCCCCAGCATTTT.

This rearrangement joins TRBV5-6 to TRBJ2-2; 7 bases are shared with TRBD1. The germline gives CDR1 SGHDT, CDR2 YYEEEE. V lost 4 bases, J lost 3 bases, and 3 bases stayed unmatched. The CDR3 is 14 amino acids. This CDR3 reads CASSRTGDTGELFF. CDR3 bases: TGTGCCAGCAGCCGTACAGGGGACACCGGGGAGCTGTTTTTT.

The chain is built from TRBV12-5 and TRBJ1-2; maybe TRBD1 (5 bases). From germline, CDR1 is LGHNT and CDR2 FRNRAP. V lost 7 bases to trimming and J lost 2 bases, with 11 bases between them. The CDR3 has 13 amino acids. Written as DNA, the CDR3 is TGTGCTAGTGCTAAGGAGGGGAACTATGGCTACACCTTC. It codes for CASAKEGNYGYTF.

The chain carries TRBV4-3 and TRBJ1-3; 8 bases agree with TRBD1. The ends lost 4 bases at V and 2 bases at J; junction bases unmatched: 10. CDR3 length: 17 residues. Germline CDR1 reads LGHNA; CDR2 reads YSLEER. The CDR3 nucleotides read TGCGCCAGCAGCCGGTTTACAGGGGGTCAGGCTGGAAACACCATATATTTT. Translation: CASSRFTGGQAGNTIYF.

The rearrangement joins TRBV19 to TRBJ1-4, with D perhaps matching TRBD1 (6 bases). Deletions cut 5 bases from V and 8 bases from J, with 15 bases between. Germline V gene data show CDR1 as LNHDA and CDR2 as SQIVND (reference sequence). The CDR3 runs to 14 residues. CDR3: CASSRTQRGEKLFF. In DNA form, the CDR3 reads TGTGCCAGTAGTCGGACCCAAAGGGGGGAAAAACTGTTTTTT.

V gene TRBV7-6 combines with J gene TRBJ1-4; possible D gene TRBD1, 6 bases. The CDR3 has 18 amino acids. V lost 4 bases to trimming and J lost 7 bases, with 25 bases between them. Germline V CDR1 and CDR2: SGHVS, FNYEAQ. CDR3 loop: CASSSPGTKPTRGEKLFF. CDR3 nucleotide sequence: TGTGCCAGCAGCTCCCCCGGGACAAAACCGACTCGGGGTGAAAAACTGTTTTTT.

The rearrangement uses TRBV13 and TRBJ2-7; D might be TRBD1 (5 bases). Trimming took off 4 bases at V and 6 bases at J, with 7 bases between the two ends. The germline CDR1 and CDR2 sequences are PRHDT and FYEKMQ (reference sequence). The CDR3 extends over 11 amino acids. The CDR3 loop is CASSWQGEQYF. The CDR3 nucleotides are TGTGCCAGCAGCTGGCAGGGCGAGCAGTACTTC.